This T cell receptor beta chain was sequenced in a study of cytomegalovirus exposure and HLA in healthy donors. Background on the study: The use of the same platform for the approximately 130 validation repertoires and the approximately 670 first-cohort repertoires was reported by a later analysis. Study-wide points: Altogether, 150 to 200 TCR beta chains were recorded as cytomegalovirus-associated. Cytomegalovirus status was reportedly diagnosed by the classifier with high specificity and sensitivity.

The V end was cut by 5 bases, the J end by 4 bases, with 10 bases between. The CDR3 is made up of 13 amino acids. Germline CDR1 reads SGHVS; CDR2 reads FQNEAQ. Remarks on this clone: Its target is unknown.

The table came from immunoSEQ multiplex PCR; TCRdb's copy has only in-frame clones and leaves some out. The sample holds some 140,000 clones, approximately 90% seen once. Input material: PBMCs. The chain employs TRBV7-8 and TRBJ2-3; a possible D gene is TRBD2 (7 bases). The receptor's source is a woman aged 25 to 39 in good health and CMV-seropositive. CDR3: CASSPGGPDTQYF. CDR3 coding DNA: TGTGCCAGCAGCCCCGGGGGGCCAGATACGCAGTATTTT.